This TCR beta chain was recovered during a study of radiation and T cells in renal cell carcinoma. Sequenced by immunoSEQ multiplex PCR; TCRdb stores in-frame clones only, minus some. This sample carries 50,000 to 70,000 clones, approximately 80% of them seen once, and the ten largest clones take around 6.8%. Time point noted: blood 4 weeks post-SBRT, at nephrectomy. Treatment of the sample: 15 Gy SBRT to primary tumor, nephrectomy 4 weeks later. Nephrectomy followed 15 Gy stereotactic body radiation by 4 weeks. Serial blood draws occurred at baseline and 2 and 4 weeks post-SBRT. The V gene lost 4 bases and the J gene lost 4 bases, with 19 bases spanning the gap. The CDR3 totals 16 residues. Germline V gene sequence: CDR1 SGHDT, CDR2 YYEEEE.

Sequencing was performed on blood, taken from a patient whose treatment included radiotherapy and nephrectomy. The origin of this receptor is a man aged 55 to 69 with renal cell carcinoma. The chain couples TRBV5-6 to TRBJ2-3; D is perhaps TRBD2 (5 bases). The DNA of the CDR3 is TGTGCCAGCAGCATTGCACGGGAACTAGTCGCAGATACGCAGTATTTT. As protein: CASSIARELVADTQYF.